This passage covers 20 T cell receptor beta chains from one sample sequenced in a study of T cell responses to AZD1222 COVID-19 vaccine. Generated by immunoSEQ multiplex PCR, the TCRdb table keeps only in-frame clones and is missing some. The sample consists of about 94,000 clones, nearly 90% of them appearing once. The sample consisted of peripheral blood, taken on day 0 of AZD1222 vaccination. All receptors come from an adult in good health.

This chain joins TRBV18 and TRBJ2-7, with D unresolved. Trimming removed 0 bases at V and 2 bases at J, with 11 bases between. This CDR3 has 15 amino acids. Germline V CDR1 and CDR2: KGHSH, LQKENI. The chain's CDR3 is CASSPPTRATYEQYF. DNA of the CDR3: TGTGCCAGCTCACCACCGACACGGGCGACCTACGAGCAGTACTTC.

The V call is TRBV5-6, the J call TRBJ1-3, with D maybe TRBD1 (6 bases). CDR1 SGHDT and CDR2 YYEEEE come from the germline V gene. V was pared by 0 bases and J by 4 bases, with 8 bases between. The CDR3 extends over 14 amino acids. CDR3 residues: CASSLVGGGNTIYF. The CDR3 DNA is TGTGCCAGCAGCTTGGTTGGGGGCGGAAACACCATATATTTT.

The V and J genes are TRBV18 and TRBJ1-5; a weak D match, TRBD1 (5 bases). This CDR3 spans 17 amino acids. Germline-derived CDR1 and CDR2 are KGHSH and LQKENI. V lost 4 bases, J lost 5 bases, and 21 bases lay in between. The CDR3, as DNA: TGTGCCAGCTCACGCCTTAGTATGCAGGGTGGCGATCAGCCCCAGCATTTT. It yields the protein CASSRLSMQGGDQPQHF.

This chain links TRBV30 with TRBJ1-4; no clear D gene. Germline-derived CDR1 and CDR2 are GTSNPN and SVGIG (reference sequence). The length of the CDR3 is 13 residues. V was shortened by 0 bases and J by 7 bases, with 9 bases between the two germline ends. As DNA, the CDR3 is TGTGCCTGGAGTGTCATGGGCGGTGAAAAACTGTTTTTT. This codes for CAWSVMGGEKLFF.

The chain combines TRBV7-2 with TRBJ2-1; 8 nucleotides align to TRBD2. With 4 bases clipped from V and 10 bases from J, the junction kept 12 bases outside the gene matches. The CDR3 extends over 15 amino acids. Looked up from germline, CDR1 is SGHTA and CDR2 is FQGNSA. DNA of the CDR3: TGTGCCAGCAGCTCTTTTGGGGAGCGGGGGTTAGAGCAGTTCTTC. Translation: CASSSFGERGLEQFF.

The J gene is TRBJ2-2, the V gene TRBV20-1; no reliable D call. CDR3 size: 11 residues. V was clipped by 3 bases and J by 7 bases, with 6 bases between them. From germline, CDR1 is DFQATT and CDR2 SNEGSKA (reference sequence). The CDR3 DNA is TGCAGTGCTAGTAATGTCGGGGAGCTGTTTTTT. Translating it yields CSASNVGELFF.

The V and J genes are TRBV18 and TRBJ2-1, with 10 bases that match TRBD1. The CDR3 is 14 residues long. V shed 5 bases, J shed 7 bases, and the junction held 5 bases outside the gene matches. Germline V gene sequence: CDR1 KGHSH, CDR2 LQKENI. The CDR3 loop is CASSSGTGENEQFF. CDR3 bases: TGTGCCAGCTCATCCGGGACAGGGGAAAATGAGCAGTTCTTC.

This clone was detected once. The chain joins TRBV29-1 to TRBJ2-5; D might be TRBD2 (5 bases). Trimming shortened V by 8 bases and J by 2 bases, and 18 bases separated the two germline ends. Germline CDR1 and CDR2: SQVTM and ANQGSEA. The CDR3 has 14 amino acids. The CDR3 coding sequence is TGCAGCCCGCCTACCGCCGGGGTACAAGAGACCCAGTACTTC. Its translation: CSPPTAGVQETQYF. The complete variable domain, with remaining parts taken from reference TRBV29-1 and TRBJ2-5, reads SAVISQKPSRDICQRGTSLTIQCQVDSQVTMMFWYRQQPGQSLTLIATANQGSEATYESGFVIDKFPISRPNLTFSTLTVSNMSPEDSSIYLCSPPTAGVQETQYFGPGTRLLVL.

This clone has just a few counts. The rearrangement uses TRBV7-3 and TRBJ2-7, with a weak D call TRBD2 (6 bases). The CDR3 has 13 residues. Germline lookup yields CDR1 SGHTA and CDR2 FQGTGA. V was cut by 3 bases and J by 7 bases, with 13 bases left in between. CDR3 residues: CASSFGPAGEQYF. For the CDR3, the DNA is TGTGCCAGCAGCTTCGGCCCGGCGGGAGAGCAGTACTTC. Full variable domain (outside the CDR3, taken from reference TRBV7-3 and TRBJ2-7): GAGVSQTPSNKVTEKGKYVELRCDPISGHTALYWYRQSLGQGPEFLIYFQGTGAADDSGLPNDRFFAVRPEGSVSTLKIQRTERGDSAVYLCASSFGPAGEQYFGPGTRLTVT.

The chain uses TRBV7-3 and TRBJ2-1; TRBD2 agrees at 11 bases. J gave up 7 bases and V 4 bases, and 6 bases lay outside the gene matches. Germline values: CDR1 SGHTA, CDR2 FQGTGA. The CDR3 totals 15 residues. CDR3: CASSSLTSGVNEQFF. For the CDR3, the DNA is TGTGCCAGCAGCTCGTTGACTAGCGGGGTAAATGAGCAGTTCTTC.

The gene calls are TRBV18 and TRBJ1-6; D not certain. V gave up 9 bases and J gave up 7 bases, with 16 bases separating them. The V gene's germline CDR1 is KGHSH and CDR2 LQKENI. The CDR3 has 14 amino acids. The CDR3 DNA sequence: TGTGCCAGTCATACCGATCCCGGGAATTCACCCCTCCACTTT. Protein: CASHTDPGNSPLHF.

V gene TRBV15 combines with J gene TRBJ1-3, with no clear D. The length of the CDR3 is 15 residues. V lost 3 bases and J 0 bases, leaving 9 bases between the germline ends. Germline lookup yields CDR1 LNHNV and CDR2 YYDKDF (reference sequence). The CDR3, as DNA: TGTGCCACCAGCAGGGAAGGGAACTCTGGAAACACCATATATTTT. As protein: CATSREGNSGNTIYF.

This chain joins TRBV5-4 and TRBJ2-5; 7 nucleotides match TRBD1. Per the germline V gene, CDR1 is SGHNT and CDR2 is YYREEE (reference sequence). The CDR3 contains 14 residues. V gave up 7 bases and J gave up 5 bases; unmatched junction bases: 11. CDR3 nucleotides: TGTGCCAGCCGACAGGGCTACGGCGCGGAGACCCAGTACTTC. It translates to CASRQGYGAETQYF.

The table lists this clone with a count of one. The rearrangement links TRBV15 to TRBJ1-3; the D is unclear. CDR3 length: 16 amino acids. The V end was cut by 1 base, the J end by 0 bases, with 10 bases between. Germline V gene sequence: CDR1 LNHNV, CDR2 YYDKDF (reference sequence). The CDR3 coding sequence is TGTGCCACCAGCAGAGCTCCAACCGACTCTGGAAACACCATATATTTT. Its translation is CATSRAPTDSGNTIYF. The variable domain in full, completed from reference TRBV15 and TRBJ1-3, reads DAMVIQNPRYQVTQFGKPVTLSCSQTLNHNVMYWYQQKSSQAPKLLFHYYDKDFNNEADTPDNFQSRRPNTSFCFLDIRSPGLGDTAMYLCATSRAPTDSGNTIYFGEGSWLTVV.

The table lists this clone with a few counts. This chain links TRBV30 with TRBJ1-5, with no clear D. Germline V gives CDR1 GTSNPN, CDR2 SVGIG (reference sequence). The CDR3 runs to 13 residues. The V and J ends lost 2 bases and 0 bases respectively, with 5 bases between them. CDR3 sequence reads: CAWSKDSNQPQHF. In DNA form, the CDR3 reads TGTGCCTGGAGTAAGGATAGCAATCAGCCCCAGCATTTT.

J is TRBJ1-5 and V is TRBV30, with 9 bases aligning to TRBD1. The CDR3 sequence is 15 residues long. V dropped 6 bases and J dropped 11; count of bases not matched to a gene: 17. The germline gives CDR1 GTSNPN, CDR2 SVGIG (reference sequence). CDR3 residues: CACRLQGAVSRAQHF. In DNA, the CDR3 is TGTGCCTGCCGACTACAGGGGGCTGTTTCGAGGGCCCAGCATTTT.

The CDR3 sequence is CASSQRTGWDTEAFF. CDR3 sequence (DNA): TGTGCCAGCAGCCAACGAACAGGGTGGGACACTGAAGCTTTCTTT. This rearrangement joins TRBV4-2 to TRBJ1-1; TRBD1 might be the D (6 bases). Germline assignment: CDR1 LGHNA and CDR2 YNFKEQ. CDR3 size: 15 residues. V dropped 2 bases and J dropped 3 bases, with 13 bases sitting between them.

The chain employs TRBV7-3 and TRBJ2-5, with 7 bases identical to TRBD2. CDR1 SGHTA and CDR2 FQGTGA come from the germline V gene. Unmatched junction bases numbered 5, after V lost 2 bases and J lost 5 bases. The CDR3 is 14 residues long. For the CDR3, the DNA is TGTGCCAGCAGCTTAGCGGGGGAACGGGAGACCCAGTACTTC. The encoded protein is CASSLAGERETQYF.

This rearrangement joins TRBV30 to TRBJ1-1; D is ambiguous. Trimming removed 0 bases from V and 4 bases from J, with 9 bases in between. The CDR3 is 13 residues long. Germline CDR1 GTSNPN, CDR2 SVGIG (reference sequence). CDR3 sequence: CAWSVSHFTEAFF. DNA of the CDR3: TGTGCCTGGAGTGTAAGTCACTTCACTGAAGCTTTCTTT.

CDR3 bases: TGTGCCAGTAGTATAGTTTGGGGCAACGAAAAACTGTTTTTT. It translates to CASSIVWGNEKLFF. The chain has TRBV19 and TRBJ1-4, with a possible D match to TRBD1 (5 bases). Germline V CDR1 and CDR2: LNHDA, SQIVND (reference sequence). Trimming stripped 1 base from V and 8 bases from J, with 11 bases between. The CDR3 extends over 14 amino acids.